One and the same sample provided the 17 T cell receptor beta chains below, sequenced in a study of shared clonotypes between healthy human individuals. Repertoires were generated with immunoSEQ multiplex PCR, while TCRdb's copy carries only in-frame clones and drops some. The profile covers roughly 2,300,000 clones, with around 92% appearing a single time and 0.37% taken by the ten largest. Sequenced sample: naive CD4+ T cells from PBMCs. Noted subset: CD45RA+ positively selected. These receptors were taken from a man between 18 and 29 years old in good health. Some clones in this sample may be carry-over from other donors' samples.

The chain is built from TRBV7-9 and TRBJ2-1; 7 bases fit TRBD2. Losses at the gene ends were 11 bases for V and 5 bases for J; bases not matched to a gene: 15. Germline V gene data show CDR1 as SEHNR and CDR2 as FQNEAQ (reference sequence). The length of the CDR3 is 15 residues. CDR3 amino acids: CAGARLAPLNNEQFF. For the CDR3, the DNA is TGTGCCGGGGCCAGACTAGCCCCACTGAACAATGAGCAGTTCTTC. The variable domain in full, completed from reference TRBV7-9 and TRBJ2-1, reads DTGVSQNPRHKITKRGQNVTFRCDPISEHNRLYWYRQTLGQGPEFLTYFQNEAQLEKSRLLSDRFSAERPKGSFSTLEIQRTEQGDSAMYLCAGARLAPLNNEQFFGPGTRLTVL.

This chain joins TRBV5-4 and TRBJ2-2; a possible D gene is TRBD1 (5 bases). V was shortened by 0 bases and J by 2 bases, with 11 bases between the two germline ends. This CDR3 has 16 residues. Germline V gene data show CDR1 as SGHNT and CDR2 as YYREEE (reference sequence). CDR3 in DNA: TGTGCCAGCAGCTTGGAGCAGGGTCGTAACACCGGGGAGCTGTTTTTT. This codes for CASSLEQGRNTGELFF.

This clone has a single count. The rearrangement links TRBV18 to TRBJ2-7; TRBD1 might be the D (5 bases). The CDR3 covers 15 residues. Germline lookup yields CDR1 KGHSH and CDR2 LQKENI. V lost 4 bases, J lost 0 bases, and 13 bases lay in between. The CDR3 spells CASSQKGYSSYEQYF. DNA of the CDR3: TGTGCCAGCTCACAAAAGGGGTACAGCTCCTACGAGCAGTACTTC.

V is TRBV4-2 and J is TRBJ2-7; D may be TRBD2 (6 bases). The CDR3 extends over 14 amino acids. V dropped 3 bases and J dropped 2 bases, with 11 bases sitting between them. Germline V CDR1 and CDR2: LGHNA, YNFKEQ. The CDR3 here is CASSQRGGAYEQYF. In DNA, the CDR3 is TGTGCCAGCAGCCAGAGGGGCGGGGCCTACGAGCAGTACTTC.

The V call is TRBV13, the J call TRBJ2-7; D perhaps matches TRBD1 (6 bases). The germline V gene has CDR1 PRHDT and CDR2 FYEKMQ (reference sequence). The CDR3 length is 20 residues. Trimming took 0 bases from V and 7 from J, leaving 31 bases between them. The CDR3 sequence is CASSLGGVLQGTLTTPEQYF. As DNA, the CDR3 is TGTGCCAGCAGCTTAGGCGGAGTTCTCCAGGGGACCCTAACGACCCCTGAGCAGTACTTC.

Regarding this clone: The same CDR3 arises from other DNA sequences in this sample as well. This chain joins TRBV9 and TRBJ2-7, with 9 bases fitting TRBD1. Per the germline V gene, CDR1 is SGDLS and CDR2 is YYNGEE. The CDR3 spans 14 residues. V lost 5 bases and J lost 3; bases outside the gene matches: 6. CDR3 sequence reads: CASSAGTGYYEQYF. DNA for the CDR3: TGTGCCAGCAGTGCCGGGACAGGGTACTACGAGCAGTACTTC.

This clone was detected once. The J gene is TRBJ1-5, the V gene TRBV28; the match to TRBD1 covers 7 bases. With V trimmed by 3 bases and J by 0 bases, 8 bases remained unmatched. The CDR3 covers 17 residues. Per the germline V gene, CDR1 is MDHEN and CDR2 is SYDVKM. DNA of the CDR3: TGTGCCAGCAGTTTTCCCCTGGGACAGAATAGCAATCAGCCCCAGCATTTT. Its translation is CASSFPLGQNSNQPQHF.

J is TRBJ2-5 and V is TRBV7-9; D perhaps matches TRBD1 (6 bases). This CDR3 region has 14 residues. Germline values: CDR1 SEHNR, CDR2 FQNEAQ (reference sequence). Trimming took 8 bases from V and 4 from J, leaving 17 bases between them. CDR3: CASGVEGGAETQYF. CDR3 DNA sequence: TGTGCCAGCGGTGTAGAAGGGGGAGCAGAGACCCAGTACTTC.

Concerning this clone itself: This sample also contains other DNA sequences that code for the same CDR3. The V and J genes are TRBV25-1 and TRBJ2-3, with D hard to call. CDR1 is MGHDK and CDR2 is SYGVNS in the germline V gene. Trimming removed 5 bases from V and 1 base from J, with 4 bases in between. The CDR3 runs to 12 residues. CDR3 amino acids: CASSKGTDTQYF. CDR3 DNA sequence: TGTGCCAGCAGTAAAGGCACAGATACGCAGTATTTT.

The CDR3 reads CASSPRTGVDQPQHF. The CDR3 DNA follows: TGTGCCAGTAGTCCACGGACAGGGGTGGACCAGCCCCAGCATTTT. The genes are TRBV19 and TRBJ1-5; 9 bases map to TRBD1. V shed 5 bases, J shed 7 bases, and the junction held 9 bases outside the gene matches. CDR1 and CDR2 (germline): LNHDA, SQIVND (reference sequence). This CDR3 has 15 amino acids.

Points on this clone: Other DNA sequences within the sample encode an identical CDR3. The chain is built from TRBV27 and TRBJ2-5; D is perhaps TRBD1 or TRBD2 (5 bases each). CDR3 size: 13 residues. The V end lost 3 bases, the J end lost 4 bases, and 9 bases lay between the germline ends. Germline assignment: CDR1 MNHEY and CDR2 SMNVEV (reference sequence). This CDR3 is CASSLSGGETQYF. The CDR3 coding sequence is TGTGCCAGCAGTTTGAGTGGGGGAGAGACCCAGTACTTC.

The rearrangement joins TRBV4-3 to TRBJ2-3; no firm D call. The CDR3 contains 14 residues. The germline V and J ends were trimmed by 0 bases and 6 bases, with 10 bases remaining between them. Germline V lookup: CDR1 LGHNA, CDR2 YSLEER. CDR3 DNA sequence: TGCGCCAGCAGCCAAGATTCGGGTGTGGATACGCAGTATTTT. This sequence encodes CASSQDSGVDTQYF.

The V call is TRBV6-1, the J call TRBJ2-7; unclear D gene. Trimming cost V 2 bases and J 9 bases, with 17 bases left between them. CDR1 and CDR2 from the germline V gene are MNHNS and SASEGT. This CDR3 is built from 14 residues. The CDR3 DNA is TGTGCCAGCAGTGAAAACACCAACCTTCGTAGGCAGTACTTC. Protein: CASSENTNLRRQYF.

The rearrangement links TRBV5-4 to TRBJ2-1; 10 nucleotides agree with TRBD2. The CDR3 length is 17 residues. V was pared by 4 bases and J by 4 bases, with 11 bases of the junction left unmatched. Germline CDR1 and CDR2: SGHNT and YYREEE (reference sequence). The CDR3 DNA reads TGTGCCAGCAGCGAAAACAAAGCGGGAGGGGGGTACAATGAGCAGTTCTTC. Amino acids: CASSENKAGGGYNEQFF.

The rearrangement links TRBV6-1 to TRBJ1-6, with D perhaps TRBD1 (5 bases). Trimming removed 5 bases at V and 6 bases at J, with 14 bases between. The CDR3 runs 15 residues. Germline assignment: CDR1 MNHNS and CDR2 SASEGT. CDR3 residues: CASSWDGGRNSPLHF. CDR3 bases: TGTGCCAGCAGTTGGGACGGCGGGCGTAATTCACCCCTCCACTTT.

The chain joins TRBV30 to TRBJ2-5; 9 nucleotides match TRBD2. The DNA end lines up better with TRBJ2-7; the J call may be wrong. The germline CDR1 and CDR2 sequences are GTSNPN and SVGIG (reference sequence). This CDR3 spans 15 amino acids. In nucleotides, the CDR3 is TGTGCCTGGAGTCAAGGGACTAGCCGGGACTACGAGCAGTACTTC. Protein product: CAWSQGTSRDYEQYF.

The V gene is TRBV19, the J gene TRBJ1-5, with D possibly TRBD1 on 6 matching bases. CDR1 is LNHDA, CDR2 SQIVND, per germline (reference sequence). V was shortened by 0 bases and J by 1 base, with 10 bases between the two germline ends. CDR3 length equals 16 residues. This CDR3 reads CASSIDRQGSNQPQHF. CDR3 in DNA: TGTGCCAGTAGTATAGATCGGCAGGGGAGCAATCAGCCCCAGCATTTT.